The rows below give T cell receptor beta chains drawn from one sample of a study of T cell responses to AZD1222 COVID-19 vaccine. Clones were sequenced by immunoSEQ multiplex PCR, and TCRdb holds only the in-frame ones, with some missing. The sample has more than 30,000 clones, roughly nine tenths seen once. This specimen was peripheral blood, taken on day 0 of AZD1222 vaccination. The source is an adult in good health. CDR3s include the opening cysteine and the closing phenylalanine or tryptophan. Each record gives: clone size, V gene, J gene, CDR3 protein. Some rows mark clone size as missing; the rest say once, few, many or name a class of expanded clone.

size: .; V: TRBV4-3; J: TRBJ1-5; CDR3: CASSQDYPPGNQPQHF
size: few; V: TRBV5-5; J: TRBJ1-2; CDR3: CASSRPGGDHYGYTF
size: .; V: TRBV7-9; J: TRBJ1-2; CDR3: CASSKPTGVYGYTF
size: .; V: TRBV3-1/TRBV3-2; J: TRBJ1-6; CDR3: CASSHPGASPLHF
size: .; V: TRBV4-2; J: TRBJ2-3; CDR3: CASSLLTGEEVDTQYF
size: once; V: TRBV19; J: TRBJ1-4; CDR3: CASSTGRSRGFF
size: .; V: TRBV27; J: TRBJ1-2; CDR3: CASRVMGSGYTF
size: .; V: TRBV5-4; J: TRBJ2-5; CDR3: CASSKPSLGIGQETQYF
size: .; V: TRBV6-2/TRBV6-3; J: TRBJ1-5; CDR3: CASSLRTAYSNQPQHF
size: .; V: TRBV19; J: TRBJ1-5; CDR3: CASRGQESNQPQHF
size: .; V: TRBV24-1; J: TRBJ1-5; CDR3: CATSEGSNQPQHF
size: .; V: TRBV6-6; J: TRBJ2-2; CDR3: CASGQGQNTGELFF
size: .; V: TRBV3-1/TRBV3-2; J: TRBJ2-5; CDR3: CASSDPGQGQETQYF
size: .; V: TRBV4-1; J: TRBJ1-6; CDR3: CAPPGQGKSGQIALHF
size: few; V: TRBV7-8; J: TRBJ2-7; CDR3: CASSLERGPRYEQYF
size: .; V: TRBV29-1; J: TRBJ1-2; CDR3: CSVGQGDGYTF
size: .; V: TRBV6-5; J: TRBJ1-5; CDR3: CASSRKGNEDQPQHF